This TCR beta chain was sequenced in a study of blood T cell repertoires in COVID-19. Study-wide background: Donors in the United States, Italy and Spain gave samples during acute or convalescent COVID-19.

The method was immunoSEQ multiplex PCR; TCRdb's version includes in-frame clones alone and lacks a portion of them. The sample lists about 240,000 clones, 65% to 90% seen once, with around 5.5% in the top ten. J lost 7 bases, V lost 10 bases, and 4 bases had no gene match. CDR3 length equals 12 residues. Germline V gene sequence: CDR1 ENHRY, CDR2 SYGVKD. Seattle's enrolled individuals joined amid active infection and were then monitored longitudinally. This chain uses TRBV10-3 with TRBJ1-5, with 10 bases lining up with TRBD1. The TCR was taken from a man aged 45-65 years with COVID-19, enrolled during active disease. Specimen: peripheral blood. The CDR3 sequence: CASGTGDQPQHF. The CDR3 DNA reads TGTGCCAGCGGGACAGGGGACCAGCCCCAGCATTTT.